This T cell receptor beta chain was profiled in a study of blood T cells in healthy people across ages. Primers used in a second PCR of about 7 to 12 cycles were a sample-barcoded 5' primer and a J-beta primer mix. TCRdb fed the 5' RACE reads into MiXCR, producing one record per CDR3 protein. This table holds about 1 million distinct CDR3 sequences, roughly 45% found once. This CDR3 has 13 amino acids. Deletions cut 6 bases from V and 3 bases from J, with 12 bases between. Germline V lookup: CDR1 SGHAT, CDR2 FQDESV (reference sequence). This clonotype came up many times. What it binds is unknown. Findings of the study overall: It was not known whether donors were CMV positive (a possible confounder of expanded clonotype changes). It was the long-lived donors that had more naive CD4+ cells and higher diversity than aged donors.

This sequence originates from a woman in her fifties or sixties in good health. The V and J genes are TRBV11-1 and TRBJ2-7; D is uncertain. What was sequenced was blood. CDR3 nucleotides: TGTGCCAGCAGTTTATCTGGGCTCTACGAGCAGTACTTC. Its translation is CASSLSGLYEQYF.